This is a list of T cell receptor beta chains from one sample in a study of blood T cell repertoires in COVID-19. Sequenced by immunoSEQ multiplex PCR; TCRdb stores in-frame clones only, minus some. This table has approximately 150,000 clones, roughly 84% appearing once. Specimen: peripheral blood. These receptors all stem from a woman between 50 and 59 years old in a cohort sampled during active or convalescent COVID-19. CDR3s include the opening cysteine and the closing phenylalanine or tryptophan. The D gene is left open where the match is weak. Not all rows give a size; the values are once, few, many and, for expanded clones, a class.

TRBJ1-2 NA TRBV12-5 NA CASGFDTGVLGYTF TGTGCTAGTGGTTTCGATACAGGAGTGTTAGGCTACACCTTC
TRBJ2-5 NA TRBV5-4 TRBD1 CASSLDYRGSRETQYF TGTGCCAGCAGCTTGGACTACAGGGGAAGTAGGGAGACCCAGTACTTC
TRBJ2-4 NA TRBV4-2 TRBD1 CASSHTRDRGGRNIQYF TGTGCCAGCAGCCACACACGGGACAGGGGGGGAAGAAACATTCAGTACTTC
TRBJ1-1 NA TRBV7-6 TRBD1 CASSSTGGLAFF TGTGCCAGCAGCTCGACAGGGGGCTTAGCTTTCTTT
TRBJ1-2 NA TRBV2 NA CASRQVNYGYTF TGTGCCAGCAGACAGGTTAACTATGGCTACACCTTC
TRBJ2-3 NA TRBV11-2 TRBD2 CASSFDSGGAGFADTQYF TGTGCCAGCAGCTTCGATAGCGGGGGGGCAGGGTTCGCAGATACGCAGTATTTT
TRBJ2-7 NA TRBV30 TRBD1 CAWSDPGGSYEQYF TGTGCCTGGAGTGACCCAGGGGGCTCCTACGAGCAGTACTTC
TRBJ1-2 NA TRBV30 TRBD1 CAWSLDRGIHGYTF TGTGCCTGGAGTCTGGACAGGGGAATCCATGGCTACACCTTC
TRBJ2-1 NA TRBV5-1 TRBD2 CARSALGGGNEQFF TGCGCCCGCAGCGCGCTGGGGGGGGGCAATGAGCAGTTCTTC
TRBJ1-5 NA TRBV6-5 TRBD1 CASSSGQSYSNQPQHF TGTGCCAGCAGTTCGGGACAGAGTTATAGCAATCAGCCCCAGCATTTT
TRBJ1-6 NA TRBV5-1 TRBD1 CASRGTGSSPLHF TGCGCCAGCAGGGGGACAGGGAGTTCACCCCTCCACTTT
TRBJ1-2 NA TRBV27 TRBD1 CASSLDRTGVAPLLYTF TGTGCCAGCAGTTTAGACCGGACAGGGGTCGCTCCCCTTCTGTACACCTTC
TRBJ2-7 once TRBV4-1 NA CASSQDRWTDSYEQYF TGCGCCAGCAGCCAAGATAGGTGGACAGACTCCTACGAGCAGTACTTC
TRBJ1-1 NA TRBV7-8 NA CASSPRQFTGNTEAFF TGTGCCAGCAGCCCTCGTCAATTCACGGGGAACACTGAAGCTTTCTTT
TRBJ1-6 NA TRBV2 NA CASSPRGRAGQSARRVPLHF TGTGCCAGCAGTCCCCGAGGTCGGGCTGGACAGTCCGCCCGGCGGGTACCCCTCCACTTT
TRBJ2-7 NA TRBV5-1 TRBD1 CASSSKGQGRAYEQYF TGCGCCAGCAGCAGCAAGGGACAGGGTAGGGCCTACGAGCAGTACTTC
TRBJ2-1 NA TRBV20-1 TRBD2 CSASRGGRLAEQFF TGCAGTGCTAGTCGGGGGGGACGGCTTGCTGAGCAGTTCTTC
TRBJ1-1 NA TRBV4-3 NA CASSRSLGLGTEAFF TGCGCCAGCAGCCGATCACTGGGACTGGGAACTGAAGCTTTCTTT
TRBJ1-5 NA TRBV15 NA CATSSGGLIEPQHF TGTGCCACCAGCAGCGGGGGGTTAATCGAGCCCCAGCATTTT
TRBJ1-1 NA TRBV7-2 NA CASSDIMRMNTEAFF TGTGCCAGCAGCGACATTATGAGAATGAACACTGAAGCTTTCTTT
TRBJ2-7 NA TRBV27 TRBD2 CASRSGTSGGAREQYF TGTGCCAGCAGATCCGGGACTAGCGGGGGGGCTCGCGAGCAGTACTTC
TRBJ2-2 NA TRBV29-1 TRBD2 CSVVSLAGNTGELFF TGCAGCGTTGTCTCCCTAGCGGGGAACACCGGGGAGCTGTTTTTT
TRBJ1-5 NA TRBV6-5 NA CASSSQGGNQPQHF TGTGCCAGCAGTAGTCAGGGTGGGAATCAGCCCCAGCATTTT
TRBJ1-2 once TRBV5-1 NA CASSSAGFGYTF TGCGCCAGCAGCTCCGCAGGGTTTGGCTACACCTTC
TRBJ1-2 NA TRBV12-3/TRBV12-4 NA CASRGLTYGYTF TGTGCCAGCAGGGGACTGACTTATGGCTACACCTTC
TRBJ1-2 NA TRBV24-1 NA CATSDPRGAYGYTF TGTGCCACCAGTGACCCCAGGGGCGCCTATGGCTACACCTTC
TRBJ1-3 NA TRBV9 TRBD1 CASSVGQGPFSGNTIYF TGTGCCAGCAGCGTTGGACAGGGGCCCTTCTCTGGAAACACCATATATTTT
TRBJ1-6 once TRBV11-3 NA CASSPGTGSPLHF TGTGCCAGCAGTCCCGGGACTGGATCACCCCTCCACTTT
TRBJ1-6 few TRBV19 NA CASSIDSGEYSPLHF TGTGCCAGTAGTATAGATTCCGGGGAGTATTCACCCCTCCACTTT
TRBJ1-6 NA TRBV19 TRBD1 CASSIVSGGADNSPLHF TGTGCCAGTAGTATAGTTTCAGGGGGCGCGGATAATTCACCCCTCCACTTT
TRBJ1-5 NA TRBV18 NA CASSPQEGTVNQPQHF TGTGCCAGCTCACCCCAGGAGGGGACCGTTAATCAGCCCCAGCATTTT
TRBJ2-6 once TRBV9 NA CASSGTLDFYGGSGANVLTF TGTGCCAGCAGCGGGACCCTGGACTTCTATGGAGGGTCTGGGGCCAACGTCCTGACTTTC
TRBJ1-1 few TRBV20-1 NA CSASETANTEAFF TGCAGTGCTAGTGAAACTGCGAACACTGAAGCTTTCTTT